Each of the 7 T cell receptor beta chains below was sequenced from the same sample in a study of a mutant IDH1 vaccine in newly diagnosed glioma. The time point denotes: week 11, during vaccination. In every dose of vaccine, 300 ug of mutant IDH1 20-mer peptide was given alongside topical imiquimod. Sequenced by immunoSEQ multiplex PCR; TCRdb stores in-frame clones only, minus some. The sample lists over 60,000 clones, 70% to 90% occurring once. Their antigens are not known. Sequences were derived from PBMCs, sampled from a glioma patient whose treatment included an IDH1 peptide vaccine. Every receptor here comes from a man aged 35-49 years with glioma.

J is TRBJ2-3 and V is TRBV5-1; unclear D gene. The germline V gene encodes CDR1 SGHRS and CDR2 YFSETQ. Trimming left V 0 bases short and J 6 bases short, with 5 bases between. The CDR3 consists of 12 residues. CDR3 sequence reads: CASSLATDTQYF. CDR3 sequence (DNA): TGCGCCAGCAGCTTGGCCACCGATACGCAGTATTTT.

The rearrangement links TRBV15 to TRBJ1-1, with 10 bases identical to TRBD1. The CDR3 sequence is 16 residues long. Germline CDR1 and CDR2: LNHNV and YYDKDF (reference sequence). V gave up 5 bases and J gave up 3 bases; unmatched junction bases: 9. This CDR3 reads CATSVSRGQGYTEAFF. CDR3 nucleotides: TGTGCCACCAGCGTGTCCAGGGGACAGGGGTACACTGAAGCTTTCTTT.

The rearrangement links TRBV9 to TRBJ1-3; the D is unclear. V was shortened by 3 bases and J by 2 bases, with 3 bases between the two germline ends. The CDR3 is made up of 12 amino acids. Germline-derived CDR1 and CDR2 are SGDLS and YYNGEE. CDR3 amino acids: CASSEPGNTIYF. CDR3 sequence (DNA): TGTGCCAGCAGCGAGCCTGGAAACACCATATATTTT.

Only a few counts were recorded for this clone. The chain couples TRBV7-6 to TRBJ2-3; D gene ambiguous. The CDR3 consists of 16 residues. Germline V gives CDR1 SGHVS, CDR2 FNYEAQ. Trimming pared 0 bases from V and 0 bases from J, leaving 10 bases between. CDR3 coding DNA: TGTGCCAGCAGCTTAGCTAGGGCCCCGAGCACAGATACGCAGTATTTT. This encodes CASSLARAPSTDTQYF.

This clone was recorded once. The J gene is TRBJ2-5, the V gene TRBV9; D might be TRBD2 (5 bases). Per germline, CDR1 SGDLS and CDR2 YYNGEE. V shed 3 bases and J shed 1 base, with 10 bases lying between them. There are 14 residues in the CDR3. The CDR3 protein is CASSATGSQETQYF. The CDR3 region has the DNA TGTGCCAGCAGCGCGACGGGATCCCAAGAGACCCAGTACTTC. Full variable domain (rest looked up from reference TRBV9 and TRBJ2-5): DSGVTQTPKHLITATGQRVTLRCSPRSGDLSVYWYQQSLDQGLQFLIQYYNGEERAKGNILERFSAQQFPDLHSELNLSSLELGDSALYFCASSATGSQETQYFGPGTRLLVL.

V is TRBV4-1 and J is TRBJ2-7; possible D gene TRBD2, 5 bases. The CDR3 contains 14 residues. Germline-derived CDR1 and CDR2 are MGHRA and YSYEKL. V lost 0 bases to trimming and J lost 3 bases, with 9 bases between them. The CDR3 is CASSQDTGSYEQYF. The CDR3 DNA is TGCGCCAGCAGCCAAGATACGGGAAGCTACGAGCAGTACTTC.

This clone came up a few times. The chain is built from TRBV28 and TRBJ1-1; TRBD1 matches at 7 bases. V was pared by 6 bases and J by 7 bases, with 14 bases of the junction left unmatched. The CDR3 loop spans 15 amino acids. Germline CDR1 MDHEN, CDR2 SYDVKM. DNA of the CDR3: TGTGCCAGCAGCTCAGAGCGAAGGGGGCGGCTTGAAGCTTTCTTT. It codes for CASSSERRGRLEAFF.